A selection of T cell receptor beta chains follows, all from one sample in a study of liver allograft versus peripheral blood T cells. Via MiXCR, TCRdb re-called the reads, giving one row per CDR3 protein. The profile shows about 10,000 distinct CDR3 sequences, just over 20% of them singletons. Every receptor here comes from a human patient who had a liver transplant. Some T cells may have originated in the graft donor. The CDR3 runs from the conserved cysteine through the conserved F or W. Each record gives: V gene, J gene, CDR3 protein.

TRBV19	TRBJ2-2	CASSIVVHGSGELFF
TRBV19	TRBJ1-4	CASTIPGRGEKLFF
TRBV28	TRBJ2-5	CASSLAGVRETQYF
TRBV6-2/TRBV6-3	TRBJ1-5	CASSRGQGQQPQHF
TRBV16	TRBJ1-2	CASSQVREGGYTF
TRBV20-1	TRBJ1-5	CSARDLAGNQPQHF
TRBV15	TRBJ1-5	CATSGPRAGPQHF
TRBV7-2	TRBJ2-5	CASSPGLGGETQYF
TRBV18	TRBJ2-7	CASSPRPDPYEQYF
TRBV6-2/TRBV6-3	TRBJ1-4	CASSLPGGGREKLFF
TRBV7-9	TRBJ2-2	CASRARFAGELFF
TRBV6-1	TRBJ2-5	CASSRGLAAQETQYF
TRBV20-1	TRBJ2-5	CSAREPRGGVETQYF
TRBV29-1	TRBJ1-2	CSVEVQDSYYGYTF
TRBV20-1	TRBJ1-4	CSANVGGREEKLFF
TRBV2	TRBJ1-1	CASSEEGRNTEAFF
TRBV10-3	TRBJ1-2	CAIRRDRGSDGYTF
TRBV19	TRBJ1-2	CASTIKGTGGYTF
TRBV27	TRBJ2-6	CASGTTGANVLTF
TRBV5-5	TRBJ1-1	CASSLARGDTEAFF
TRBV29-1	TRBJ2-1	CSVRILAGTYNEQFF
TRBV28	TRBJ1-5	CASSPWDSSIKGQPQHF
TRBV7-2	TRBJ1-1	CASSLVPDTEAFF
TRBV5-6	TRBJ1-1	CASSHLVPGTGEGTEAFF
TRBV10-3	TRBJ1-5	CAISESGDSPNQPQHF
TRBV12-3/TRBV12-4	TRBJ2-7	CASSRTSGSFYEQYF
TRBV20-1	TRBJ2-3	CSAFPPTGTDTQYF
TRBV6-5	TRBJ1-6	CASSSTGSSYNSPLHF
TRBV10-3	TRBJ1-5	CAISGGDLGAPQHF
TRBV24-1	TRBJ2-2	CATSDPPYSGPGELFF
TRBV19	TRBJ1-6	CASATGPNSPLHF
TRBV7-2	TRBJ1-1	CASSPSLGDGGTEAFF
TRBV9	TRBJ2-3	CASSGGYQGSTDTQYF
TRBV7-2	TRBJ2-7	CASRIHSGGFYEQYF
TRBV30	TRBJ1-2	CAWRGDRENYGYTF
TRBV19	TRBJ2-7	CASSIDHRGTYEQYF
TRBV30	TRBJ1-4	CASNRGHAEKLFF
TRBV5-4	TRBJ1-4	CASSLQGAEKLFF
TRBV29-1	TRBJ1-5	CSVELTGAPCSNQPQHF
TRBV28	TRBJ2-3	CASSPRGSGTDTQYF
TRBV10-1	TRBJ2-1	CAGRMAQFF
TRBV15	TRBJ2-7	CATSRPAGIHYEQYF
TRBV12-3/TRBV12-4	TRBJ1-1	CASSLTGTVAFF